The rows below give T cell receptor beta chains drawn from one sample of a study of CD8 T cells in Susac syndrome. TCRdb redid the calling of the immunoSEQ multiplex PCR reads with MiXCR, one entry per CDR3 protein. The data contain approximately 120,000 distinct CDR3 sequences, 80% to 95% of them singletons. The sample comprised CD8+ T cells from PBMCs. These receptors were obtained from a human donor in good health. Each CDR3 is given with its conserved first and last residue. The D gene is left open where the match is weak. Rows give clone size only sometimes, using once, few, many, or a class for an expanded clone.

J gene | clone size | D gene | V gene | CDR3 DNA | CDR3 protein
TRBJ2-5 | - | - | TRBV3-1 | TGTGCCAGCAGCCAAGTGTTAGAGACCCAGTACTTC | CASSQVLETQYF
TRBJ2-1 | - | - | TRBV9 | TGTGCCAGCAGCGTCATGAGCACTGATGAGCAGTTCTTC | CASSVMSTDEQFF
TRBJ2-3 | - | - | TRBV20-1 | TGCAGTGCTAGAGATCACATCACAGATACGCAGTATTTT | CSARDHITDTQYF
TRBJ2-7 | - | TRBD1 | TRBV20-1 | TGCAGTGCTGGGACAGCCTCCTACGAGCAGTACTTC | CSAGTASYEQYF
TRBJ1-5 | few | TRBD1 | TRBV4-2 | TGTGCCAGCAGCCAACAACCCGGGACAGGGGCACAGCCCCAGCATTTT | CASSQQPGTGAQPQHF
TRBJ2-7 | - | TRBD2 | TRBV6-2/TRBV6-3 | TGTGCCAGCAGTACGACTAGCGGCTACTCCTACGAGCAGTACTTC | CASSTTSGYSYEQYF
TRBJ2-7 | - | - | TRBV5-1 | TGCGCCAGCAGCTTGGCCGCAGGGGAGCAATACGAGCAGTACTTC | CASSLAAGEQYEQYF
TRBJ1-2 | - | - | TRBV7-3 | TGTGCCAGCAGCTCGCCGTCGTTGCCGGGCTACACCTTC | CASSSPSLPGYTF
TRBJ1-5 | - | TRBD1 | TRBV4-3 | TGCGCCAGCAGCCACGGACAGGGTATTCAGCCCCAGCATTTT | CASSHGQGIQPQHF
TRBJ1-1 | - | - | TRBV5-1 | TGCGCCAGCAGCTTCGAGGGTATGAGCACTGAAGCTTTCTTT | CASSFEGMSTEAFF
TRBJ2-3 | - | - | TRBV20-1 | TGCAGTGCTAGCCGGGCCGCGGCGGATACGCAGTATTTT | CSASRAAADTQYF